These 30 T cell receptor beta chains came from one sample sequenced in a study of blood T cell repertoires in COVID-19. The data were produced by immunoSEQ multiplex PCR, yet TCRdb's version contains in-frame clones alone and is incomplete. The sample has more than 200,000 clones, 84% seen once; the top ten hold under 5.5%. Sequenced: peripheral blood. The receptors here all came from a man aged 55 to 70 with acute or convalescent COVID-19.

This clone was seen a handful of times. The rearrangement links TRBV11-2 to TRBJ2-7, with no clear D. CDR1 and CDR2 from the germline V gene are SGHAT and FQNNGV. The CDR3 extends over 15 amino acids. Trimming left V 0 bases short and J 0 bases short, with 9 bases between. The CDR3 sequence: CASSLDLGASYEQYF. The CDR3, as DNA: TGTGCCAGCAGCTTAGATCTCGGTGCCTCCTACGAGCAGTACTTC.

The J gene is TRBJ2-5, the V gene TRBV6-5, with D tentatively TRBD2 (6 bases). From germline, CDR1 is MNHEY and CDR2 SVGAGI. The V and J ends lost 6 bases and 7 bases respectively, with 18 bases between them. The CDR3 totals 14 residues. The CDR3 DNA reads TGTGCCAGCAGCCGCGGGACCGGGGAAGGGACCCAGTACTTC. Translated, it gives CASSRGTGEGTQYF.

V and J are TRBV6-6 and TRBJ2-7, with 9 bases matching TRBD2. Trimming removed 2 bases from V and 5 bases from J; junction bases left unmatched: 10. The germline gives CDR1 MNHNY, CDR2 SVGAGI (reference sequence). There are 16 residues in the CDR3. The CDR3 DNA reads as TGTGCCAGCAGTTACCGAAGAGCGGGAGGAAGGGACGAGCAGTACTTC. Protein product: CASSYRRAGGRDEQYF.

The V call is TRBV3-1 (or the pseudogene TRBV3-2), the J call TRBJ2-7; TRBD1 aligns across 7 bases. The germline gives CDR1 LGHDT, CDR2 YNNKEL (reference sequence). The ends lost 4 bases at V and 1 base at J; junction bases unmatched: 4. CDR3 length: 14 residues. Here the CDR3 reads CASSRQGVSYEQYF. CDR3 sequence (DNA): TGTGCCAGCAGCCGACAGGGAGTGTCCTACGAGCAGTACTTC.

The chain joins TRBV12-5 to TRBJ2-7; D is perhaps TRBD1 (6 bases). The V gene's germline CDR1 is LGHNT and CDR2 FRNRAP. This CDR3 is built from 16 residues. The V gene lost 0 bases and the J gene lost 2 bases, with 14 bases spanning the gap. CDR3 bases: TGTGCTAGTGGTTTGGTCCTCCTCAGGGGACCCTACGAGCAGTACTTC. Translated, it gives CASGLVLLRGPYEQYF. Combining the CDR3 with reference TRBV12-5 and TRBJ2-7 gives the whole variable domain DARVTQTPRHKVTEMGQEVTMRCQPILGHNTVFWYRQTMMQGLELLAYFRNRAPLDDSGMPKDRFSAEMPDATLATLKIQPSEPRDSAVYFCASGLVLLRGPYEQYFGPGTRLTVT.

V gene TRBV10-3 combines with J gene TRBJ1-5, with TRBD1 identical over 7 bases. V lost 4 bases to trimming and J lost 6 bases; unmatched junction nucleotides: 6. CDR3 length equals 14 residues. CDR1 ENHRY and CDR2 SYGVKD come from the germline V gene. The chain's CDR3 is CAISVGGEGQPQHF. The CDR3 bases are TGTGCCATCAGTGTAGGGGGCGAGGGTCAGCCCCAGCATTTT.

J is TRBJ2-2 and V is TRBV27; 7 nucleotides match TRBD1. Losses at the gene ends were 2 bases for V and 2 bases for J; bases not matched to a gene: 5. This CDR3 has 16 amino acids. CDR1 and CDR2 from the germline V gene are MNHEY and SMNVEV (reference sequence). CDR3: CASSLGRGINTGELFF. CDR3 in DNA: TGTGCCAGCAGTTTAGGCAGGGGGATAAACACCGGGGAGCTGTTTTTT.

The CDR3 reads CASSSPTDRPSSYNEQFF. CDR3 in DNA: TGTGCCAGCAGCTCGCCGACAGACCGACCAAGCTCCTACAATGAGCAGTTCTTC. V usage is TRBV9 and J usage is TRBJ2-1, with D possibly being TRBD1 (5 bases). Looked up from germline, CDR1 is SGDLS and CDR2 is YYNGEE. Trimming left V 4 bases short and J 0 bases short, with 20 bases between. The CDR3 totals 18 residues.

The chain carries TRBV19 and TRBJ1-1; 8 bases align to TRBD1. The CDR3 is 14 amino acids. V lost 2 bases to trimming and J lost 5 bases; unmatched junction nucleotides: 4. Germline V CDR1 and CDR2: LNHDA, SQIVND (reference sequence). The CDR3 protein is CASSITGGGTEAFF. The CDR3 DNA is TGTGCCAGTAGTATAACAGGGGGTGGAACTGAAGCTTTCTTT. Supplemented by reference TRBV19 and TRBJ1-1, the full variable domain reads DGGITQSPKYLFRKEGQNVTLSCEQNLNHDAMYWYRQDPGQGLRLIYYSQIVNDFQKGDIAEGYSVSREKKESFPLTVTSAQKNPTAFYLCASSITGGGTEAFFGQGTRLTVV.

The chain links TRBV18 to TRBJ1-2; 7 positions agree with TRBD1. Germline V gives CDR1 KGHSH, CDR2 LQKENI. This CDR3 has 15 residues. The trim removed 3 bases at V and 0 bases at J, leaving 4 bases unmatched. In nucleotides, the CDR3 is TGTGCCAGCTCACCCCGACAGGGACCTAACTATGGCTACACCTTC. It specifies CASSPRQGPNYGYTF.

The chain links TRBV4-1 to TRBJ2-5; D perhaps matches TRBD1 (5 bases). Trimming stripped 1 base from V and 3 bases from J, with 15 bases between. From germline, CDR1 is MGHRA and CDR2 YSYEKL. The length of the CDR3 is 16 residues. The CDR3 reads CASSQGATGLEETQYF. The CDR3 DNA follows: TGCGCCAGCAGCCAAGGGGCCACAGGATTGGAAGAGACCCAGTACTTC.

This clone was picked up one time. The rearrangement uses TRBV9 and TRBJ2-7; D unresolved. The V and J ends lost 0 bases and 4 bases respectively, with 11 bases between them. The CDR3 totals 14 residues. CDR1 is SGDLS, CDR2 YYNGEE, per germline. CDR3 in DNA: TGTGCCAGCAGCGTAGAGCCCGGTTCGTACGAGCAGTACTTC. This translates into CASSVEPGSYEQYF.

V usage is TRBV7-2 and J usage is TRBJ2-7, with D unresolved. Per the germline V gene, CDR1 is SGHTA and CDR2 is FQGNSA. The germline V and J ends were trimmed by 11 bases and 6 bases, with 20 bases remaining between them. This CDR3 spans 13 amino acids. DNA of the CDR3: TGTGCCTCGTCCAGGCCCCCTTATCGCGAGCAGTACTTC. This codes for CASSRPPYREQYF.

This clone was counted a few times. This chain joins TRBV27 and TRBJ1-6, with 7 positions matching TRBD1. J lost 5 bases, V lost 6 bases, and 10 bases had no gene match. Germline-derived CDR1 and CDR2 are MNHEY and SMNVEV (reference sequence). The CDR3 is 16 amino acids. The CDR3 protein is CASSRETGTNNSPLHF. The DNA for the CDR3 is TGTGCCAGCAGCCGAGAGACAGGGACGAATAATTCACCCCTCCACTTT.

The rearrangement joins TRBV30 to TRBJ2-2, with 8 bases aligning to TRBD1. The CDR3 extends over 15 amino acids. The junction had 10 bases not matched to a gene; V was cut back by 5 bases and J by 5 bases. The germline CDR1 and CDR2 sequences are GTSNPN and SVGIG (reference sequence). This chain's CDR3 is CAWGGQGVLTGELFF. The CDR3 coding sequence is TGTGCCTGGGGCGGACAGGGCGTTTTGACCGGGGAGCTGTTTTTT.

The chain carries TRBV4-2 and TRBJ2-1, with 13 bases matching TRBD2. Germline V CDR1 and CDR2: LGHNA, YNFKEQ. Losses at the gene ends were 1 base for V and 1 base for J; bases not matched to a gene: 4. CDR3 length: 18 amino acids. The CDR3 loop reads CASSQGLLAGGSYNEQFF. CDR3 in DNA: TGTGCCAGCAGCCAAGGGTTACTAGCGGGAGGGTCCTACAATGAGCAGTTCTTC.

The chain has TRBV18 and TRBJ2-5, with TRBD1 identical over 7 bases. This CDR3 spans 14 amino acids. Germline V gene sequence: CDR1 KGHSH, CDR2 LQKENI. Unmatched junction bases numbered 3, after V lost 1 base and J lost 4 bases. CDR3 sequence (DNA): TGTGCCAGCTCACCACAGAACAGGGGAGAGACCCAGTACTTC. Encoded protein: CASSPQNRGETQYF.

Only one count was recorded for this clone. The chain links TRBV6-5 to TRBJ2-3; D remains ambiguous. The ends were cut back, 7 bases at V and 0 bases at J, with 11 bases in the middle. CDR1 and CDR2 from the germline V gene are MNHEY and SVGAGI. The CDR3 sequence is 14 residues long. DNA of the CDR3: TGTGCCAGCAACGAGTACCCTAGCACAGATACGCAGTATTTT. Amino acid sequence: CASNEYPSTDTQYF.

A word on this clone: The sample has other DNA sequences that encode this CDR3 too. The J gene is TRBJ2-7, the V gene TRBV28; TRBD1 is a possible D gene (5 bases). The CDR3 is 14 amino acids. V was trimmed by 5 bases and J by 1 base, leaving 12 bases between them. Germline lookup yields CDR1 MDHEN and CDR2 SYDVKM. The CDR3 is CASSQGGSSYEQYF. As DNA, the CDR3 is TGTGCCAGCAGTCAGGGCGGTAGTTCCTACGAGCAGTACTTC.

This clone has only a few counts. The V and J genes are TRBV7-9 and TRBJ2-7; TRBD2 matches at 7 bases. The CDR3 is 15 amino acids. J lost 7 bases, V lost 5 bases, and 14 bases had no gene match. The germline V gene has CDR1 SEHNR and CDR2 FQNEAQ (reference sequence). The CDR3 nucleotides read TGTGCCAGCAGCGGACTAGGCGGGAGTCTCGAGGAGCAGTACTTC. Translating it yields CASSGLGGSLEEQYF.

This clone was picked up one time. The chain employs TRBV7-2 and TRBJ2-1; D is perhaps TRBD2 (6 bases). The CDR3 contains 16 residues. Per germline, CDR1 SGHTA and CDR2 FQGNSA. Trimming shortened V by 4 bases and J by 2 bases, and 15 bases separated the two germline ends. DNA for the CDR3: TGTGCCAGCAGCTGGACCGGGACTGGGACCTACAATGAGCAGTTCTTC. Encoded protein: CASSWTGTGTYNEQFF.

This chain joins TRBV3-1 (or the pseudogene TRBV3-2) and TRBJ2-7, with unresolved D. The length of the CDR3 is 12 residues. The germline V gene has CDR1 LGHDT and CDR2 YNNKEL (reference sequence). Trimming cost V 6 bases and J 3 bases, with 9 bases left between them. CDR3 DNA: TGTGCCAGCAGTCTAGTGAACTACGAGCAGTACTTC. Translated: CASSLVNYEQYF.

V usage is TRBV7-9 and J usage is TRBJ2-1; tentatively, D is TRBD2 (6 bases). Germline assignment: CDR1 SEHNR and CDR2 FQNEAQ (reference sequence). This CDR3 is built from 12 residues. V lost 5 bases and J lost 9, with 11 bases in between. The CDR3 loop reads CASSLSGGEQFF. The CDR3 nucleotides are TGTGCCAGCAGCCTTAGCGGCGGTGAGCAGTTCTTC.

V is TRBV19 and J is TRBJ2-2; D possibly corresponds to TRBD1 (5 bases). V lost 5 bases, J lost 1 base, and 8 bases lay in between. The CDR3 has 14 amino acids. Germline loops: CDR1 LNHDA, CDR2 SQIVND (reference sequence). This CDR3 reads CASSPQGNTGELFF. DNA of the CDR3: TGTGCCAGTAGTCCCCAGGGGAACACCGGGGAGCTGTTTTTT.

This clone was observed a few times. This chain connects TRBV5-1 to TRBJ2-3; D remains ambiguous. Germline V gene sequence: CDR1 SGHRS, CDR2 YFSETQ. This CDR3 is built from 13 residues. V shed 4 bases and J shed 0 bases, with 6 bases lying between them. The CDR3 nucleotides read TGCGCCAGCAGCCCCCCTAGCACAGATACGCAGTATTTT. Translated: CASSPPSTDTQYF.

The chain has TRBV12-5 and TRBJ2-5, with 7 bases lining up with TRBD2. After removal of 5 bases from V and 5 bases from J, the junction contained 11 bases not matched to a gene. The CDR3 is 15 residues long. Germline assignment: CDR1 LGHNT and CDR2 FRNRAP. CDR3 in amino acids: CASGRGDGGRETQYF. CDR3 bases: TGTGCTAGTGGTCGGGGGGACGGCGGCAGGGAGACCCAGTACTTC.

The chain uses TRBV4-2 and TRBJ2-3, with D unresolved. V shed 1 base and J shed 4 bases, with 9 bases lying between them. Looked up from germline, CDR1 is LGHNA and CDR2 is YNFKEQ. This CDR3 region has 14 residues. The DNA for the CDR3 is TGTGCCAGCAGCCAAGGTCCATTTGCAGATACGCAGTATTTT. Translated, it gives CASSQGPFADTQYF.

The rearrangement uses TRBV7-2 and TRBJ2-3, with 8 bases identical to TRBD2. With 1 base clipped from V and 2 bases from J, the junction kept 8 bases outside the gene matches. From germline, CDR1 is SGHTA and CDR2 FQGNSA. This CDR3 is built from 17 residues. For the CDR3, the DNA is TGTGCCAGCAGCTTAGGGCTCGGGAGGGGTTTCACAGATACGCAGTATTTT. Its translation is CASSLGLGRGFTDTQYF. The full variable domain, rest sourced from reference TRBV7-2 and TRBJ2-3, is GAGVSQSPSNKVTEKGKDVELRCDPISGHTALYWYRQSLGQGLEFLIYFQGNSAPDKSGLPSDRFSAERTGGSVSTLTIQRTQQEDSAVYLCASSLGLGRGFTDTQYFGPGTRLTVL.

The CDR3 here is CASTRTGGRGKLFF. The CDR3 DNA reads TGTGCCAGCACCCGGACAGGAGGAAGGGGAAAACTGTTTTTT. The V call is TRBV25-1, the J call TRBJ1-4, with 7 bases lining up with TRBD1. With V trimmed by 7 bases and J by 10 bases, 12 bases remained unmatched. CDR3 length equals 14 residues. Germline CDR1 MGHDK, CDR2 SYGVNS. Complete variable domain (other parts from reference TRBV25-1 and TRBJ1-4): EADIYQTPRYLVIGTGKKITLECSQTMGHDKMYWYQQDPGMELHLIHYSYGVNSTEKGDLSSESTVSRIRTEHFPLTLESARPSHTSQYLCASTRTGGRGKLFFGSGTQLSVL.

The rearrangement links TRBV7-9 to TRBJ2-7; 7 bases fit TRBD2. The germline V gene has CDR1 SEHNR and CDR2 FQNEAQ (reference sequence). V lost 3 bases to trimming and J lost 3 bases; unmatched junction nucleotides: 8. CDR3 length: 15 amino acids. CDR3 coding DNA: TGTGCCAGCAGCTTGGCGCTAGCGGCTTACTACGAGCAGTACTTC. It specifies CASSLALAAYYEQYF.